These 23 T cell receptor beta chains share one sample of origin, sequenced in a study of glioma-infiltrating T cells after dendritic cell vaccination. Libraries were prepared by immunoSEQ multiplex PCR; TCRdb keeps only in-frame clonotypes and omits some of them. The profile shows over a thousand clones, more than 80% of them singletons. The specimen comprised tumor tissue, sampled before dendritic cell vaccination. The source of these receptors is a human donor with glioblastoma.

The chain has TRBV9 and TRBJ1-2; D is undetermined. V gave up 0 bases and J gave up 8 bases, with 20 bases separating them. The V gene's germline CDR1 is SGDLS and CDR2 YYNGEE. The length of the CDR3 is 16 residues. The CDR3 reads CASSVATEVRVDGYTF. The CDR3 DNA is TGTGCCAGCAGCGTAGCTACGGAAGTGAGGGTAGACGGCTACACCTTC.

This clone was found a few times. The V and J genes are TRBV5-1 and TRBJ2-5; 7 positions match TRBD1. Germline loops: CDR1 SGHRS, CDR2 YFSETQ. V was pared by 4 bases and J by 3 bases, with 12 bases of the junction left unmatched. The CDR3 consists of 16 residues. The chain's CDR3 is CASSANTGVGEETQYF. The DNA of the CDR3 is TGCGCCAGCAGCGCGAACACAGGGGTTGGGGAAGAGACCCAGTACTTC. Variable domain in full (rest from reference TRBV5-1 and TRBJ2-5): KAGVTQTPRYLIKTRGQQVTLSCSPISGHRSVSWYQQTPGQGLQFLFEYFSETQRNKGNFPGRFSGRQFSNSRSEMNVSTLELGDSALYLCASSANTGVGEETQYFGPGTRLLVL.

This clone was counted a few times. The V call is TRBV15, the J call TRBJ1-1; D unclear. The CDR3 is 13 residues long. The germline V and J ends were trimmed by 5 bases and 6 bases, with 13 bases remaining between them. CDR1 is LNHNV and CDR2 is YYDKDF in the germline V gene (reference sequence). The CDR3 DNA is TGTGCCACCAGCGACATGGCCCCTCCTGAAGCTTTCTTT. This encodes CATSDMAPPEAFF.

CDR3 bases: TGTGCCAGCAGCCAAGGGACTAGCGGGAGAGATACGCAGTATTTT. Its protein product is CASSQGTSGRDTQYF. The chain employs TRBV14 and TRBJ2-3, with 13 positions matching TRBD2. The germline V gene has CDR1 SGHDN and CDR2 FVKESK. The CDR3 is made up of 15 amino acids. The trim removed 1 base at V and 5 bases at J, leaving 0 bases unmatched.

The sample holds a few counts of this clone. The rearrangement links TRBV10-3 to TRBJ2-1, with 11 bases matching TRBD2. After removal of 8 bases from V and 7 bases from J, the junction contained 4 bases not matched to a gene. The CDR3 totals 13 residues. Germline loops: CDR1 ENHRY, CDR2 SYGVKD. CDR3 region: CAIGLAGRNEQFF. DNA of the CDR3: TGTGCCATCGGACTAGCGGGTAGGAATGAGCAGTTCTTC.

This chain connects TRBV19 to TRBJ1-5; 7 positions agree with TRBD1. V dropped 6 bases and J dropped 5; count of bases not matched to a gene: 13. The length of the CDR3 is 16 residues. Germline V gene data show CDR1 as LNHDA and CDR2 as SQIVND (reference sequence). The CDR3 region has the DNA TGTGCCAGTAGGCTAATAACGGCGACAGGGCATCAGCCCCAGCATTTT. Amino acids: CASRLITATGHQPQHF.

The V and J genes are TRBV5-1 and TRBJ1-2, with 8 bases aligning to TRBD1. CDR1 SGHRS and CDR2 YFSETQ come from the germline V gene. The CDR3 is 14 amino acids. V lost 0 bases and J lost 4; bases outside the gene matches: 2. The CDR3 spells CASSLVDRGYGYTF. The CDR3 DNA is TGCGCCAGCAGCTTGGTTGACAGGGGCTATGGCTACACCTTC.

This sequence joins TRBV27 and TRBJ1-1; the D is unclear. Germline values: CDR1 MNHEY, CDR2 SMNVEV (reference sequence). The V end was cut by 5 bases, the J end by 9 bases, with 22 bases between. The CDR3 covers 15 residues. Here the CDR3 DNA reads TGTGCCAGCAGTCCCAATCGGAGTTTTTCTTTTAAAGCTTTCTTT. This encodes CASSPNRSFSFKAFF.

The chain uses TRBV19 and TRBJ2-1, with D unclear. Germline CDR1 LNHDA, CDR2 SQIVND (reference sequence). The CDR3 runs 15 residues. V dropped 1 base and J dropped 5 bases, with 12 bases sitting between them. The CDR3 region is CASSIGWARNNEQFF. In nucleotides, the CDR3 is TGTGCCAGTAGTATAGGGTGGGCCAGAAACAATGAGCAGTTCTTC. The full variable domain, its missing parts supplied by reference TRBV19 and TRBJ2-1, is DGGITQSPKYLFRKEGQNVTLSCEQNLNHDAMYWYRQDPGQGLRLIYYSQIVNDFQKGDIAEGYSVSREKKESFPLTVTSAQKNPTAFYLCASSIGWARNNEQFFGPGTRLTVL.

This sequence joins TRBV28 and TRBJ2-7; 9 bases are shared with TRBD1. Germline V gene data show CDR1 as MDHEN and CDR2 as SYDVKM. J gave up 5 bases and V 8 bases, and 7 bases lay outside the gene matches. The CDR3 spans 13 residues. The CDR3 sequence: CASLGTGKDEQYF. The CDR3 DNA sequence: TGTGCCAGCCTAGGGACAGGGAAAGACGAGCAGTACTTC. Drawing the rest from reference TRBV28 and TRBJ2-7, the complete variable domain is DVKVTQSSRYLVKRTGEKVFLECVQDMDHENMFWYRQDPGLGLRLIYFSYDVKMKEKGDIPEGYSVSREKKERFSLILESASTNQTSMYLCASLGTGKDEQYFGPGTRLTVT.

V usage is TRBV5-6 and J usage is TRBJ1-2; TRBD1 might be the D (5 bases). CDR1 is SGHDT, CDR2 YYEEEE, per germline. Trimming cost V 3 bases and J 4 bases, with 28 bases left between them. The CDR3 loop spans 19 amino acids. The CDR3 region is CASSSTATGTGVWAYGYTF. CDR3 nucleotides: TGTGCCAGCAGCTCAACAGCCACCGGGACTGGGGTGTGGGCCTATGGCTACACCTTC.

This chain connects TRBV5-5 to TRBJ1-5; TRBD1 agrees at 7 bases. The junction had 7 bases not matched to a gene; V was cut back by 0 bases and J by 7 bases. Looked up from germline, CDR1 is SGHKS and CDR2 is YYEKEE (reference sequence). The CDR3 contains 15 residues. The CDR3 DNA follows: TGTGCCAGCAGCTTGGCCCCACAGGGGAGCCAGCCCCAGCATTTT. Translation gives CASSLAPQGSQPQHF.

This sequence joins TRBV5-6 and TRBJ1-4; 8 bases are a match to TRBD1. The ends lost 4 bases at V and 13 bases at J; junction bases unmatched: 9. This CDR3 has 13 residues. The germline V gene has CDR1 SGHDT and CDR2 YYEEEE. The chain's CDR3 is CASSMGTGGLLFF. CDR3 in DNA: TGTGCCAGCAGCATGGGGACAGGCGGATTACTGTTTTTT.

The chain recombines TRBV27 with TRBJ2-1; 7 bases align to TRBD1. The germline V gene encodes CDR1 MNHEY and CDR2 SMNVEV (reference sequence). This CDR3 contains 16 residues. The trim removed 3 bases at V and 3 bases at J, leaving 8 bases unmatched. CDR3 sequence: CASSFRQGKHYNEQFF. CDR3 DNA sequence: TGTGCCAGCAGTTTCCGACAGGGCAAACACTACAATGAGCAGTTCTTC.

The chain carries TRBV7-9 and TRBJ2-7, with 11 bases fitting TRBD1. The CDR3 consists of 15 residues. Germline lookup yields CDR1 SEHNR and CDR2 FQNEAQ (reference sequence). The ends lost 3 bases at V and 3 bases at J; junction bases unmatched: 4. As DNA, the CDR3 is TGTGCCAGCAGCTTTAAGGGACAGGGGGACTACGAGCAGTACTTC. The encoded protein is CASSFKGQGDYEQYF.

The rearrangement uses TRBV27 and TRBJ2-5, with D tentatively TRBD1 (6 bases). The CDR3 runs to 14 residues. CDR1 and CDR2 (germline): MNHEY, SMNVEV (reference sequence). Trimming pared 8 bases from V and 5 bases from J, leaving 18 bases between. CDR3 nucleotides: TGTGCCAGCTGGGATATGGCAGGGGAGGAGACCCAGTACTTC. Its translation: CASWDMAGEETQYF.

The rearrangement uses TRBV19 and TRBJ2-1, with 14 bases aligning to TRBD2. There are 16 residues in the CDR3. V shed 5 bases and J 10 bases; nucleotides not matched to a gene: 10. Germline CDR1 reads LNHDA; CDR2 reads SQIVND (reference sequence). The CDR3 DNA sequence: TGTGCCAGTAGTCCGAGCCAGGGACTAGCGGGAGTGGAGCAGTTCTTC. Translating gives CASSPSQGLAGVEQFF.

The CDR3 sequence is CASRDTGTGGSGELFF. The CDR3 DNA follows: TGTGCCAGCAGGGATACCGGGACAGGGGGCTCCGGGGAGCTGTTTTTT. The rearrangement uses TRBV28 and TRBJ2-2, with 12 bases lining up with TRBD1. This CDR3 spans 16 amino acids. Germline V gene data show CDR1 as MDHEN and CDR2 as SYDVKM. Unmatched junction bases numbered 8, after V lost 6 bases and J lost 6 bases.

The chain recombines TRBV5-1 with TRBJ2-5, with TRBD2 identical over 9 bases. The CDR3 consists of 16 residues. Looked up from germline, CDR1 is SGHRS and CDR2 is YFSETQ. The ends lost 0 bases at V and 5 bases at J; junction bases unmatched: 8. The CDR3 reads CASSLGGTSPRETQYF. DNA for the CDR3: TGCGCCAGCAGCTTGGGTGGGACTAGCCCCCGTGAGACCCAGTACTTC.

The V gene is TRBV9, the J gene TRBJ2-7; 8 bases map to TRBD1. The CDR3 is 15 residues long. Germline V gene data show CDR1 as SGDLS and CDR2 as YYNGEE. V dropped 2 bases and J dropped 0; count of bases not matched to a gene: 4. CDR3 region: CASSVRDRSSYEQYF. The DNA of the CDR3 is TGTGCCAGCAGCGTCAGGGACAGGAGCTCCTACGAGCAGTACTTC.

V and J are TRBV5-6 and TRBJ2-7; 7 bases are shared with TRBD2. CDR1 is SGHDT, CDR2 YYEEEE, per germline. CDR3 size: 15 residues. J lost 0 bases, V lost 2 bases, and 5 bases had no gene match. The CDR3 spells CASSFLSGDSYEQYF. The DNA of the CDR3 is TGTGCCAGCAGCTTTCTGAGCGGGGACTCCTACGAGCAGTACTTC.

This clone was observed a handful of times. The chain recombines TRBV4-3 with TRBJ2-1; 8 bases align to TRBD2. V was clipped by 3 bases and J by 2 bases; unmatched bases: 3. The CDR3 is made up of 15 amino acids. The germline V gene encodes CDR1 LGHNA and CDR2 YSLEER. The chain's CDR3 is CASSQEREPYNEQFF. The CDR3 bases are TGCGCCAGCAGCCAGGAGCGGGAGCCCTACAATGAGCAGTTCTTC.

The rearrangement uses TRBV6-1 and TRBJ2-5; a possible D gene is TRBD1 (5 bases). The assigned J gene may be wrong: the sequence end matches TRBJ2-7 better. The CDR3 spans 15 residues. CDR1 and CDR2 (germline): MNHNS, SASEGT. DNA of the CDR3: TGTGCCAGCAGTGCGAATCCAGGGCAATACAACGAGCAGTACTTC. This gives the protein CASSANPGQYNEQYF.